The 18 T cell receptor beta chains reported below all come from one sample, sequenced in a study of blood T cell repertoires in COVID-19. Using immunoSEQ multiplex PCR, the repertoire was profiled, and TCRdb retains in-frame clones only, with some absent. Altogether about 120,000 clones are present, roughly 80% being singletons, with the ten largest covering less than 6.5%. The sample was peripheral blood. These receptors originate from a man aged 60-69 years with acute or convalescent COVID-19.

This clone has only one observation. The chain uses TRBV7-3 and TRBJ2-2; 10 bases map to TRBD2. The germline gives CDR1 SGHTA, CDR2 FQGTGA. With V trimmed by 5 bases and J by 5 bases, 8 bases remained unmatched. There are 16 residues in the CDR3. The CDR3 region is CASSPAGGVETGELFF. The DNA for the CDR3 is TGTGCCAGCAGCCCAGCGGGAGGGGTAGAAACCGGGGAGCTGTTTTTT.

This clone was counted a single time. V usage is TRBV11-2 and J usage is TRBJ1-4; weak D call: TRBD1 (5 bases). V lost 5 bases and J 8 bases, leaving 18 bases between the germline ends. CDR3 length: 15 amino acids. Germline CDR1 reads SGHAT; CDR2 reads FQNNGV. The CDR3 DNA reads TGTGCCAGCAGCCAAAAAGGGGCCTCGATAGAAAAACTGTTTTTT. This translates into CASSQKGASIEKLFF.

The J gene is TRBJ2-3, the V gene TRBV9; 12 bases match TRBD2. Germline V gene sequence: CDR1 SGDLS, CDR2 YYNGEE. The CDR3 sequence is 17 residues long. The V segment lost 0 bases and the J segment 3 bases; nucleotides outside the gene matches: 5. CDR3 protein: CASSVAPTSGGTDTQYF. The CDR3 bases are TGTGCCAGCAGCGTAGCCCCAACTAGCGGGGGGACAGATACGCAGTATTTT.

This clone occurred a few times. The chain recombines TRBV27 with TRBJ2-7, with 7 bases matching TRBD1. V lost 5 bases and J lost 3; bases outside the gene matches: 10. The CDR3 extends over 15 amino acids. Germline V gives CDR1 MNHEY, CDR2 SMNVEV (reference sequence). The CDR3 region is CASSPRQGTVYEQYF. As DNA, the CDR3 is TGTGCCAGCAGTCCTCGACAGGGTACGGTCTACGAGCAGTACTTC.

The genes are TRBV5-8 and TRBJ2-2, with D uncertain. From germline, CDR1 is SGHTS and CDR2 YDEGEE. Trimming removed 3 bases from V and 2 bases from J, with 8 bases in between. CDR3 size: 14 residues. CDR3 amino acids: CASSSGPNTGELFF. CDR3 nucleotide sequence: TGTGCCAGCAGCTCCGGTCCTAACACCGGGGAGCTGTTTTTT.

The chain carries TRBV11-2 and TRBJ1-1; TRBD1 aligns across 8 bases. The CDR3 has 14 amino acids. The germline V gene encodes CDR1 SGHAT and CDR2 FQNNGV. Unmatched junction bases numbered 9, after V lost 8 bases and J lost 4 bases. The CDR3 sequence: CASQRGQGGTEAFF. The CDR3 bases are TGTGCCAGCCAAAGAGGACAGGGCGGCACTGAAGCTTTCTTT. The variable domain in full, with the rest retrieved from reference TRBV11-2 and TRBJ1-1, is EAGVAQSPRYKIIEKRQSVAFWCNPISGHATLYWYQQILGQGPKLLIQFQNNGVVDDSQLPKDRFSAERLKGVDSTLKIQPAKLEDSAVYLCASQRGQGGTEAFFGQGTRLTVV.

This clone appeared a single time. The rearrangement links TRBV3-1 (or the pseudogene TRBV3-2) to TRBJ2-5; 7 nucleotides line up with TRBD2. From germline, CDR1 is LGHDT and CDR2 YNNKEL (reference sequence). V shed 0 bases and J 3 bases; nucleotides not matched to a gene: 10. The CDR3 covers 17 residues. The CDR3 sequence: CASSQDASGDREETQYF. DNA for the CDR3: TGTGCCAGCAGCCAAGATGCAAGCGGGGATCGCGAAGAGACCCAGTACTTC.

In DNA, the CDR3 is TGTGCCAGCAGCGAGGACCAGCAGGGGGCACGGGGCTACACCTTC. Protein product: CASSEDQQGARGYTF. This chain joins TRBV3-1 (or the pseudogene TRBV3-2) and TRBJ1-2; 8 bases map to TRBD1. CDR1 and CDR2 (germline): LGHDT, YNNKEL (reference sequence). CDR3 length equals 15 residues. V shed 5 bases and J 8 bases; nucleotides not matched to a gene: 13.

This clone appeared a few times. The CDR3: CASSQDSLGNEQFF. Here the CDR3 DNA reads TGTGCCAGCAGCCAAGACAGCTTGGGCAATGAGCAGTTCTTC. V gene TRBV7-9 combines with J gene TRBJ2-1; tentative D call: TRBD1 (5 bases). V gave up 5 bases and J gave up 6 bases, with 14 bases separating them. The CDR3 covers 14 residues. CDR1 and CDR2 (germline): SEHNR, FQNEAQ (reference sequence).

The CDR3 bases are TGTGCTAGTGGTTCCGATCAGGGTTCTGGCTACACCTTC. This encodes CASGSDQGSGYTF. The V gene is TRBV12-5, the J gene TRBJ1-2, with D possibly TRBD1 on 5 matching bases. This CDR3 contains 13 residues. The germline gives CDR1 LGHNT, CDR2 FRNRAP. The V and J ends lost 4 bases and 7 bases respectively, with 13 bases between them.

The chain carries TRBV24-1 and TRBJ2-3; a weak D match, TRBD2 (6 bases). Trimming removed 2 bases at V and 6 bases at J, with 14 bases between. The CDR3 sequence is 15 residues long. Germline loops: CDR1 KGHDR, CDR2 SFDVKD. DNA of the CDR3: TGTGCCACCAGTGATTCGTCCGGGAGTTACGATACGCAGTATTTT. As protein: CATSDSSGSYDTQYF.

The genes are TRBV9 and TRBJ1-2; no firm D call. The CDR3 has 14 amino acids. V lost 0 bases and J 4 bases, leaving 10 bases between the germline ends. Germline-derived CDR1 and CDR2 are SGDLS and YYNGEE. CDR3 coding DNA: TGTGCCAGCAGCGTAGCGGCCGGAGGCTATGGCTACACCTTC. Amino acids: CASSVAAGGYGYTF.

This chain links TRBV27 with TRBJ1-2; 9 nucleotides line up with TRBD1. CDR3 length: 13 amino acids. J was trimmed by 7 bases and V by 6 bases; bases with no gene match: 6. Germline V gives CDR1 MNHEY, CDR2 SMNVEV (reference sequence). For the CDR3, the DNA is TGTGCCAGCAGCCTAACAGGGGGCAGTGGCTACACCTTC. Residues: CASSLTGGSGYTF.

The chain has TRBV27 and TRBJ2-1; 9 nucleotides match TRBD2. The CDR3 has 16 amino acids. Per the germline V gene, CDR1 is MNHEY and CDR2 is SMNVEV (reference sequence). The V and J ends lost 5 bases and 0 bases, in that order; junction bases with no gene match: 5. The CDR3 spells CASSRMTSGSYNEQFF. The CDR3 nucleotides read TGTGCCAGCAGTCGGATGACTAGCGGCTCCTACAATGAGCAGTTCTTC.

This clone was picked up a small number of times. V is TRBV14 and J is TRBJ2-3; 11 bases are a match to TRBD2. V was pared by 4 bases and J by 2 bases, with 5 bases of the junction left unmatched. CDR3 size: 16 residues. CDR1 and CDR2 from the germline V gene are SGHDN and FVKESK. This chain's CDR3 is CASSPGLAEDTDTQYF. The CDR3 DNA follows: TGTGCCAGCAGCCCGGGACTAGCGGAAGACACAGATACGCAGTATTTT.

As DNA, the CDR3 is TGTGCCAGCAGCTTATACCCTTTTTCGGGGGCGAACACCGGGGAGCTGTTTTTT. It is translated as CASSLYPFSGANTGELFF. The V call is TRBV11-3, the J call TRBJ2-2; TRBD2 is a possible D gene (6 bases). Trimming pared 2 bases from V and 0 bases from J, leaving 16 bases between. The CDR3 spans 18 residues. Germline V gene data show CDR1 as SGHNT and CDR2 as YENEEA.

The CDR3 sequence is CASSLFSRVKGEQYF. The CDR3 coding sequence is TGTGCCAGCAGCTTATTCTCCAGGGTCAAAGGCGAGCAGTACTTC. This chain uses TRBV7-8 with TRBJ2-7; D may be TRBD1 (5 bases). The V gene lost 2 bases and the J gene lost 6 bases, with 17 bases spanning the gap. The CDR3 is 15 amino acids. Germline loops: CDR1 SGHVS, CDR2 FQNEAQ.

The chain has TRBV6-5 and TRBJ1-5; D is undetermined. Germline V lookup: CDR1 MNHEY, CDR2 SVGAGI. The length of the CDR3 is 15 residues. The V and J ends lost 0 bases and 4 bases respectively, with 10 bases between them. CDR3 sequence: CASSYSKFLNQPQHF. CDR3 DNA sequence: TGTGCCAGCAGTTACTCGAAGTTCCTAAATCAGCCCCAGCATTTT.